The sequence of this T cell receptor (beta chain) was determined in a study of shared clonotypes between healthy human individuals. Study-wide results and caveats: The study drew on few donors, limiting represented genetic and exposure-history diversity. Only blood was sampled; tissue repertoires likely differ.

Germline CDR1 SGHRS, CDR2 YFSETQ. This CDR3 is 11 amino acids long. Trimming stripped 3 bases from V and 3 bases from J, with 0 bases between. This clone was seen a single time. Antigen unknown. Libraries were prepared by immunoSEQ multiplex PCR; TCRdb keeps only in-frame clonotypes and omits some of them. The table includes 450,000 to 500,000 clones, 70% to 80% detected once. The clonotype was recovered from a middle-aged woman in good health. Some clones in this sample may be carry-over from other donors' samples. Sequenced input: PBMCs. The chain employs TRBV5-1 and TRBJ2-2; D remains unclear. CDR3 residues: CASSYTGELFF. DNA for the CDR3: TGCGCCAGCAGCTACACCGGGGAGCTGTTTTTT.